This T cell receptor (beta chain) originates from a study of neurological immune-mediated disorders. Overall study findings and caveats: Patients with HTLV-1-associated myelopathy showed the most TCR clonal expansion. Those with multiple sclerosis showed the least, falling below healthy controls.

TCRdb redid the calling of the 5' RACE reads with MiXCR, one entry per CDR3 protein. The top ten clones hold about 20% of a sample with 20,000 to 25,000 distinct CDR3 sequences, about 10% of them seen once. Deletions cut 5 bases from V and 3 bases from J, with 17 bases between. CDR1 and CDR2 (germline): MNHNS, SASEGT. The CDR3 covers 17 residues. This clonotype was recorded at least ten times. Its antigen is unidentified. The chain recombines TRBV6-1 with TRBJ1-6; D not certain. The TCR was taken from a woman aged 60-75 years with HTLV-1-associated myelopathy (HAM/TSP). The sequenced sample was PBMCs. The CDR3 sequence is CASSPRRSQSYNSPLHF. In nucleotides, the CDR3 is TGTGCCAGCAGTCCCCGTCGCTCACAGAGCTATAATTCACCCCTCCACTTT.